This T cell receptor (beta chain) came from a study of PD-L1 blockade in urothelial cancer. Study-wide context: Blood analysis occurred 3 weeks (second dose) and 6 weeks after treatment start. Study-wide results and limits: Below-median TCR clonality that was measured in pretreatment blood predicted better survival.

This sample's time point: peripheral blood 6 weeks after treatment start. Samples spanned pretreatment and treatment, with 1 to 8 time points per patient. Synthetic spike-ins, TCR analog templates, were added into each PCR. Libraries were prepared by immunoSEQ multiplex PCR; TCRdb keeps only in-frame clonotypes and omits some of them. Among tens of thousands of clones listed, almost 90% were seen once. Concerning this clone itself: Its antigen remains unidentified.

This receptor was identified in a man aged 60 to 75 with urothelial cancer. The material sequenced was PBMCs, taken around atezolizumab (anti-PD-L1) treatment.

The CDR3 region is CASSLVGGALLGSPLHF. CDR3 nucleotides: TGTGCCAGCAGCTTAGTTGGGGGGGCCCTCCTGGGTTCACCCCTCCACTTT. V and J are TRBV7-9 and TRBJ1-6; tentative D call: TRBD1 (6 bases). CDR1 is SEHNR, CDR2 FQNEAQ, per germline (reference sequence). Trimming took 1 base from V and 9 from J, leaving 19 bases between them. There are 17 residues in the CDR3.